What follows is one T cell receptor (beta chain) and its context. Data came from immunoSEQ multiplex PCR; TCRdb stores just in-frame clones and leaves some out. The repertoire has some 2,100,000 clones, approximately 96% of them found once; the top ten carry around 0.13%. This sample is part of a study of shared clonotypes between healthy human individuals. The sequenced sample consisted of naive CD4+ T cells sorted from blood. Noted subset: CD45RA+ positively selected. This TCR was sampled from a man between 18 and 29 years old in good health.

CDR3 nucleotide sequence: TGTGCCAGCTCCCGAGGGACAGGGGGCTTCGGGGAGCTGTTTTTT. It encodes CASSRGTGGFGELFF. J is TRBJ2-2 and V is TRBV6-5; 12 bases agree with TRBD1. CDR1 MNHEY and CDR2 SVGAGI come from the germline V gene. The CDR3 totals 15 residues. The junction had 8 bases not matched to a gene; V was cut back by 8 bases and J by 7 bases.